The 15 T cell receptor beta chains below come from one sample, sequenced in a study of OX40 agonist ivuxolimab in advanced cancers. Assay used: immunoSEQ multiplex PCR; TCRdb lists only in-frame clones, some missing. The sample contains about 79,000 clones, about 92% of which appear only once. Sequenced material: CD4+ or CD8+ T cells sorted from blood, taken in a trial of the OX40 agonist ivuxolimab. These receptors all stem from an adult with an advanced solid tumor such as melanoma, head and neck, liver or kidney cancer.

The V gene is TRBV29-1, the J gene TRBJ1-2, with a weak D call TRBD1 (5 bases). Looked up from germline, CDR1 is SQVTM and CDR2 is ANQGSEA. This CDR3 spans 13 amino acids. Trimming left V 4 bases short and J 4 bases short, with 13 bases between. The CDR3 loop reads CSVAVGDGYGYTF. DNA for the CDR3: TGCAGCGTTGCGGTAGGGGACGGCTATGGCTACACCTTC.

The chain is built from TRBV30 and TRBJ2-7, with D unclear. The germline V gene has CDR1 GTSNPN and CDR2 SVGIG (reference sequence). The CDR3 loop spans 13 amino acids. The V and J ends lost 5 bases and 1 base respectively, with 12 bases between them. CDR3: CAWEPGTSYEQYF. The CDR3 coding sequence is TGTGCCTGGGAGCCAGGTACTTCCTACGAGCAGTACTTC.

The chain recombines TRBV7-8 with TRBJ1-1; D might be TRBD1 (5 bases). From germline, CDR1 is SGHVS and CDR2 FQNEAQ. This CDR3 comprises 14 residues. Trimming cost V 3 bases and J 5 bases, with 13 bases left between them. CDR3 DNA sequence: TGTGCCAGCAGCTTCTCGGGGGTGCGAACTGAAGCTTTCTTT. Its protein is CASSFSGVRTEAFF.

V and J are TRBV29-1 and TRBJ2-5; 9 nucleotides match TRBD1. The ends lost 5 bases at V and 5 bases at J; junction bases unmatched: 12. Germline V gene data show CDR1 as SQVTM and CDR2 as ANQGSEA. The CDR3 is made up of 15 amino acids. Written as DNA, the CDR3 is TGCAGCGTTACCATGACAGGGGGTGGAGGGGAGACCCAGTACTTC. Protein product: CSVTMTGGGGETQYF. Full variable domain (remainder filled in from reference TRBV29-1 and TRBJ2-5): SAVISQKPSRDICQRGTSLTIQCQVDSQVTMMFWYRQQPGQSLTLIATANQGSEATYESGFVIDKFPISRPNLTFSTLTVSNMSPEDSSIYLCSVTMTGGGGETQYFGPGTRLLVL.

In nucleotides, the CDR3 is TGTGCCAGCAGTCCCCGGGACACTGAAGCTTTCTTT. Translation gives CASSPRDTEAFF. The chain combines TRBV6-6 with TRBJ1-1, with D hard to call. Trimming cost V 5 bases and J 3 bases, with 7 bases left between them. The CDR3 is 12 amino acids. The germline V gene has CDR1 MNHNY and CDR2 SVGAGI (reference sequence).

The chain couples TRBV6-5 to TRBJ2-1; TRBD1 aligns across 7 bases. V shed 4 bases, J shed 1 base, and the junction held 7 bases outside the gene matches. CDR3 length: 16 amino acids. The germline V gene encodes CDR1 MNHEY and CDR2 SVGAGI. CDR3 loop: CASSSPKTGSYNEQFF. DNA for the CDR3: TGTGCCAGCAGTTCCCCAAAGACAGGGTCCTACAATGAGCAGTTCTTC.

CDR3 DNA: TGTGCCAGCAGTCCTACAGGGACTAGCGTGTACGAGCAGTACTTC. Translated, it gives CASSPTGTSVYEQYF. The chain combines TRBV6-1 with TRBJ2-7, with 10 bases that match TRBD2. This CDR3 contains 15 residues. The junction had 8 bases not matched to a gene; V was cut back by 5 bases and J by 4 bases. Germline loops: CDR1 MNHNS, CDR2 SASEGT.

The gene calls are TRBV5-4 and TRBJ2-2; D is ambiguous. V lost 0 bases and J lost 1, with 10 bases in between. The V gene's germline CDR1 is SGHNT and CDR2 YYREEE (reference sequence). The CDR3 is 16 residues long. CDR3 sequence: CASSLDLRGNTGELFF. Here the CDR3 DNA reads TGTGCCAGCAGCTTGGATCTGAGAGGGAACACCGGGGAGCTGTTTTTT. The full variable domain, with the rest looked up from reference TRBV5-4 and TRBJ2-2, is ETGVTQSPTHLIKTRGQQVTLRCSSQSGHNTVSWYQQALGQGPQFIFQYYREEENGRGNFPPRFSGLQFPNYSSELNVNALELDDSALYLCASSLDLRGNTGELFFGEGSRLTVL.

The CDR3 sequence: CASRDGQGANQPQHF. The CDR3 DNA follows: TGTGCCAGCAGAGACGGACAGGGTGCCAATCAGCCCCAGCATTTT. This chain connects TRBV6-6 to TRBJ1-5, with TRBD1 matching 8 bases. This CDR3 contains 15 residues. Trimming at V came to 6 bases and at J to 3 bases, leaving 7 bases not matched to a gene. The germline V gene has CDR1 MNHNY and CDR2 SVGAGI (reference sequence).

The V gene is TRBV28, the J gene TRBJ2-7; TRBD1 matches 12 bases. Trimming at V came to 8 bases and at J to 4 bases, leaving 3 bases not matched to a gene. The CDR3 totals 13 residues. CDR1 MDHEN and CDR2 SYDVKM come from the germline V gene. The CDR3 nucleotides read TGTGCCAGCGGGGACAGGGGGCCATACGAGCAGTACTTC. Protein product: CASGDRGPYEQYF.

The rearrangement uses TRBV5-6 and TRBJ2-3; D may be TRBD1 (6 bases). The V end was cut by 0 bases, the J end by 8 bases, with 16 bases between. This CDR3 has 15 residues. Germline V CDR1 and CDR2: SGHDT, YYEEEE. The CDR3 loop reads CASSLGRQATGTQYF. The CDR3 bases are TGTGCCAGCAGCTTGGGGCGACAGGCCACTGGTACGCAGTATTTT.

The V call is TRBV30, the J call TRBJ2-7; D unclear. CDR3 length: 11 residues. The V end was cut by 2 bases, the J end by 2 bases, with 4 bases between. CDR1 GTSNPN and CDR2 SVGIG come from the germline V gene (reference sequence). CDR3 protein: CAWSRTYEQYF. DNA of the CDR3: TGTGCCTGGAGTCGGACCTACGAGCAGTACTTC.

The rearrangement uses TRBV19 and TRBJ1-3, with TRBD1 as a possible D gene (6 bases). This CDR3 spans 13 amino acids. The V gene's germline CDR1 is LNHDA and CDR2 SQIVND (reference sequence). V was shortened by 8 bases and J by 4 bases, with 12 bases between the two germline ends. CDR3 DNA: TGTGCCAGTGCTCAGGGGTCCGGAAACACCATATATTTT. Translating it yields CASAQGSGNTIYF.

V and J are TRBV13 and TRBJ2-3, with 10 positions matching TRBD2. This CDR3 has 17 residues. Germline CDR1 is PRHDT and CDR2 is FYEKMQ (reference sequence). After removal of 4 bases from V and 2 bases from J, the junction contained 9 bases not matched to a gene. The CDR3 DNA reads TGTGCCAGCAGCTCGCCCCGAGCGGGGGGGATCACAGATACGCAGTATTTT. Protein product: CASSSPRAGGITDTQYF. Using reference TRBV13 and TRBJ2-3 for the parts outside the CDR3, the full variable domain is AAGVIQSPRHLIKEKRETATLKCYPIPRHDTVYWYQQGPGQDPQFLISFYEKMQSDKGSIPDRFSAQQFSDYHSELNMSSLELGDSALYFCASSSPRAGGITDTQYFGPGTRLTVL.

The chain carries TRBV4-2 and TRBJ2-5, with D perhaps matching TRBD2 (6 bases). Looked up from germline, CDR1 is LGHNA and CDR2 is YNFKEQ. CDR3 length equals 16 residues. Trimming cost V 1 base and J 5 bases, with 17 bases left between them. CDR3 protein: CASSQVASAARETQYF. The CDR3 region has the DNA TGTGCCAGCAGCCAAGTGGCTAGCGCGGCTCGGGAGACCCAGTACTTC.